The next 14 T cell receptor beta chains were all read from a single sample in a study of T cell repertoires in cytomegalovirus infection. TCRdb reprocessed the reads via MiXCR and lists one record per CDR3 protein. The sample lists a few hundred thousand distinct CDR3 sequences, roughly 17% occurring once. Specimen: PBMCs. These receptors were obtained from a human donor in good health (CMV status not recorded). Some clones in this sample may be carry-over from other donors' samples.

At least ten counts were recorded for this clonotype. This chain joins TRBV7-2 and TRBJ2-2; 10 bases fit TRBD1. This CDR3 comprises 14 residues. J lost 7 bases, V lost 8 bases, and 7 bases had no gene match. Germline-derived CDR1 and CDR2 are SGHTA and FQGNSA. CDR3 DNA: TGTGCCAGCTACCTGCGGACAGGGGGCGGGGAGCTGTTTTTT. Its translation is CASYLRTGGGELFF.

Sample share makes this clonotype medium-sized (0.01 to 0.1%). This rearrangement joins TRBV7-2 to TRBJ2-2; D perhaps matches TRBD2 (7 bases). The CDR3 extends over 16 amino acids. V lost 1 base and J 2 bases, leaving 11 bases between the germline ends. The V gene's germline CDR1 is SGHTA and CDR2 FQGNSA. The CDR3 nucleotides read TGTGCCAGCAGCTTAGTAGGGGGGGCCAACACCGGGGAGCTGTTTTTT. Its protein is CASSLVGGANTGELFF.

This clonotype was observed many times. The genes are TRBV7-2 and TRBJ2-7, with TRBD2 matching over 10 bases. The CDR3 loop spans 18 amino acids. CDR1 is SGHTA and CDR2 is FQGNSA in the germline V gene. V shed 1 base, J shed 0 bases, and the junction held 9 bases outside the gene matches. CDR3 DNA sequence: TGTGCCAGCAGCTTAGTCCCGTTAGCGGGGGGAAGCTCCTACGAGCAGTACTTC. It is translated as CASSLVPLAGGSSYEQYF.

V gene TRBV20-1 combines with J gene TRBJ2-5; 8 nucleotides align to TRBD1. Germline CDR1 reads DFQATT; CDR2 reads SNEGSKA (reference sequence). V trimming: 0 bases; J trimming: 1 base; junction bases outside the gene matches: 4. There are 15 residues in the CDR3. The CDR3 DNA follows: TGCAGTGCTAGAGATTGGGACAGGCCCCAAGAGACCCAGTACTTC. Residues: CSARDWDRPQETQYF.

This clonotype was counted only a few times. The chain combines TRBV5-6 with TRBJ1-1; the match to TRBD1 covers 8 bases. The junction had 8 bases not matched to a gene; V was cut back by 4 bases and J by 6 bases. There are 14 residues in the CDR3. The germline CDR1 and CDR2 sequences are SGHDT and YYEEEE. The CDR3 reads CASSRGTGGAEAFF. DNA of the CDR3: TGTGCCAGCAGCCGCGGGACAGGAGGTGCTGAAGCTTTCTTT.

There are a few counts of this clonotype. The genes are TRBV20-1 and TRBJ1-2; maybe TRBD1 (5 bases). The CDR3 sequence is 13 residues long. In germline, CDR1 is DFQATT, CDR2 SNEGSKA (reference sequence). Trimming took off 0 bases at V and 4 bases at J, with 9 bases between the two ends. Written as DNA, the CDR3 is TGCAGTGCTAGAGATCTTGGGACCTATGGCTACACCTTC. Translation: CSARDLGTYGYTF.

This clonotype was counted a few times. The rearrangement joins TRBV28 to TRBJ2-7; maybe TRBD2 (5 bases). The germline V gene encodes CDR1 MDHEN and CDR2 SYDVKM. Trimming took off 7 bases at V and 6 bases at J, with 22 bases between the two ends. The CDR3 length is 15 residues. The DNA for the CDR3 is TGTGCCAGCATTTCAGGCCTAGCAGGATGGGGCGAGCAGTACTTC. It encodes CASISGLAGWGEQYF. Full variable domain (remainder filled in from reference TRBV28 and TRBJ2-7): DVKVTQSSRYLVKRTGEKVFLECVQDMDHENMFWYRQDPGLGLRLIYFSYDVKMKEKGDIPEGYSVSREKKERFSLILESASTNQTSMYLCASISGLAGWGEQYFGPGTRLTVT.

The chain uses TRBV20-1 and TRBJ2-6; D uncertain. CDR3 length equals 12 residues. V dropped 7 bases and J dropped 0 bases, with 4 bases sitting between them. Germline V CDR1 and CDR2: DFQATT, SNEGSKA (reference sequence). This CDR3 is CSGRSGANVLTF. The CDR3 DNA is TGCAGTGGACGCTCTGGGGCCAACGTCCTGACTTTC.

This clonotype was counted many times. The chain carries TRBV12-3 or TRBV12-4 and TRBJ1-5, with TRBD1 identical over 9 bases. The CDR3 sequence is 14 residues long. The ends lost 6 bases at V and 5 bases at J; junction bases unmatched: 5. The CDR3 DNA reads TGTGCCAGCAGCCTCGGGACAGGGTATCAGCCCCAGCATTTT. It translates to CASSLGTGYQPQHF.

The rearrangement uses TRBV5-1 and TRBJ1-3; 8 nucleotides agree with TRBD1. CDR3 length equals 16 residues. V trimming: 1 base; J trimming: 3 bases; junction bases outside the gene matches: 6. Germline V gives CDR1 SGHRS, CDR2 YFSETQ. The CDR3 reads CASSLIDRGGGNTIYF. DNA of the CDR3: TGCGCCAGCAGCTTGATCGACAGGGGTGGTGGAAACACCATATATTTT. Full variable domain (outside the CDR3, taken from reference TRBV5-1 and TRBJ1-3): KAGVTQTPRYLIKTRGQQVTLSCSPISGHRSVSWYQQTPGQGLQFLFEYFSETQRNKGNFPGRFSGRQFSNSRSEMNVSTLELGDSALYLCASSLIDRGGGNTIYFGEGSWLTVV.

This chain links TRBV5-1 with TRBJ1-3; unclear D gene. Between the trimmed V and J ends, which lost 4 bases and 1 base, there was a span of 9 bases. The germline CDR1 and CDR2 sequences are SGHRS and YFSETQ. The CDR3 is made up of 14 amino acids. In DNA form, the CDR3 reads TGCGCCAGCAGCCTCACGGATTCTGGAAACACCATATATTTT. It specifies CASSLTDSGNTIYF.

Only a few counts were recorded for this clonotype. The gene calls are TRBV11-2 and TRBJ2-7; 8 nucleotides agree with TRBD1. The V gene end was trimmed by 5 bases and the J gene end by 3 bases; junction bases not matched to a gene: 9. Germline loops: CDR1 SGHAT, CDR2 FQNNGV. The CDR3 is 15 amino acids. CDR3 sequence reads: CASSRAAGGIYEQYF. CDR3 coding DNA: TGTGCCAGCAGCCGGGCGGCAGGGGGCATCTACGAGCAGTACTTC.

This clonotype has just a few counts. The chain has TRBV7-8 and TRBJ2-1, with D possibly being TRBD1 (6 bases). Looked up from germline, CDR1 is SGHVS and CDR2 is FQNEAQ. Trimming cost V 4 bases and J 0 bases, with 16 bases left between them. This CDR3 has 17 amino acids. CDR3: CASSSPLTGSSYNEQFF. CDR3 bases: TGTGCCAGCAGCTCTCCCCTGACAGGCAGCTCCTACAATGAGCAGTTCTTC.

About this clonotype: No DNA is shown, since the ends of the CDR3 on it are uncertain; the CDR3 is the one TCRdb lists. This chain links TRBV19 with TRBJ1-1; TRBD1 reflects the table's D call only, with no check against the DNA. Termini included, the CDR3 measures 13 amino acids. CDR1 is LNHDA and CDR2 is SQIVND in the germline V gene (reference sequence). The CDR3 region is CASSMVGQGATFF.